The rows below give T cell receptor beta chains drawn from one sample of a study of cytomegalovirus exposure and HLA in healthy donors. The data were produced by immunoSEQ multiplex PCR, yet TCRdb's version contains in-frame clones alone and is incomplete. The table has around 150,000 clones, approximately 80% seen once; the top ten hold 4.5% to 5%. The sequenced sample was PBMCs. The receptors were gathered from a woman aged 50 to 65 in good health and CMV-seronegative. CDR3s include the opening cysteine and the closing phenylalanine or tryptophan. The D gene is left open where the match is weak. Rows may omit the clone size; those that give it use once, few, many or a size class.

cdr3_length clone_size j_call v_call d_call cdr3_aa cdr3_nt
14 - TRBJ1-2 TRBV2 TRBD1 CASSGGTGLSGYTF TGTGCCAGCAGTGGGGGGACAGGGCTCTCTGGCTACACCTTC
14 few TRBJ1-4 TRBV5-1 - CASSLSQGQAKLFF TGCGCCAGCAGCTTGTCTCAGGGTCAGGCAAAACTGTTTTTT
14 - TRBJ2-7 TRBV5-1 TRBD1 CASSTDREIYEQYF TGCGCCAGCAGCACGGACAGGGAGATCTACGAGCAGTACTTC
14 - TRBJ2-7 TRBV6-5 - CASRGSGLSYEQYF TGTGCCAGCAGAGGGAGCGGGTTATCCTACGAGCAGTACTTC
16 - TRBJ1-5 TRBV6-6 - CASSIHTRSSNQPQHF TGTGCCAGCAGCATTCATACAAGAAGTAGCAATCAGCCCCAGCATTTT
20 few TRBJ1-6 TRBV11-3 - CASSPRGTKKQGSYNSPLHF TGTGCCAGCAGCCCTAGAGGGACAAAAAAACAGGGCTCCTATAATTCACCCCTCCACTTT
14 few TRBJ2-5 TRBV5-6 - CASSLRQPQETQYF TGTGCCAGCAGCTTGAGACAGCCCCAAGAGACCCAGTACTTC
16 - TRBJ1-4 TRBV18 TRBD1 CASSRSQGAANEKLFF TGTGCCAGCTCACGCTCTCAGGGGGCCGCTAATGAAAAACTGTTTTTT
14 - TRBJ2-7 TRBV6-5 TRBD2 CASRASGGSYEQYF TGTGCCAGCAGAGCGAGCGGGGGGAGCTACGAGCAGTACTTC
14 once TRBJ1-2 TRBV25-1 TRBD1 CASSGRDRVDGYTF TGTGCCAGCAGTGGCCGGGACAGGGTTGATGGCTACACCTTC
17 - TRBJ2-3 TRBV7-8 TRBD1 CASSLRTGGRWTDTQYF TGTGCCAGCAGCTTAAGAACAGGGGGCCGGTGGACAGATACGCAGTATTTT
15 - TRBJ2-1 TRBV5-8 - CASSISHQGGSEQFF TGTGCCAGCAGCATTTCCCACCAGGGAGGATCTGAGCAGTTCTTC
15 - TRBJ1-6 TRBV12-5 - CASGRDSLYNSPLHF TGTGCTAGTGGTAGAGACAGCCTATATAATTCACCCCTCCACTTT
15 - TRBJ2-7 TRBV27 - CASSQAGTPSYEQYF TGTGCCAGCAGTCAAGCCGGGACACCAAGCTACGAGCAGTACTTC
14 - TRBJ1-4 TRBV7-8 TRBD1 CASSSGQGIEKLFF TGTGCCAGCAGCTCGGGACAGGGTATTGAAAAACTGTTTTTT
19 - TRBJ1-6 TRBV27 TRBD1 CASSQWAGGIVSYNSPLHF TGTGCCAGCAGCCAGTGGGCAGGGGGCATTGTATCCTATAATTCACCCCTCCACTTT
15 - TRBJ1-4 TRBV7-9 - CASSYGAATNEKLFF TGTGCCAGCAGCTACGGAGCTGCAACTAATGAAAAACTGTTTTTT
21 - TRBJ2-1 TRBV19 TRBD2 CASSMRRGTSGGREMYNEQFF TGTGCCAGTAGTATGAGACGTGGGACTAGCGGGGGACGTGAAATGTACAATGAGCAGTTCTTC
12 - TRBJ1-6 TRBV30 - CAIYINNSPLHF TGTGCCATATACATAAATAATTCACCCCTCCACTTT
14 - TRBJ2-5 TRBV10-2 - CASSDMGTAETQYF TGCGCCAGCAGTGATATGGGCACCGCAGAGACCCAGTACTTC
15 - TRBJ2-3 TRBV10-2 TRBD2 CASGPIAGFTDTQYF TGCGCCAGCGGTCCCATAGCGGGGTTTACAGATACGCAGTATTTT
14 - TRBJ2-7 TRBV13 - CASSLGLTGREQYF TGTGCCAGCAGCTTAGGCCTTACAGGGAGAGAGCAGTACTTC
15 - TRBJ2-1 TRBV5-1 - CASSALGGKGTEQFF TGCGCCAGCAGCGCCCTAGGGGGAAAAGGGACAGAGCAGTTCTTC
16 - TRBJ1-6 TRBV10-3 TRBD1 CAISEAGTAFNSPLHF TGTGCCATCAGTGAGGCCGGGACAGCCTTTAATTCACCCCTCCACTTT
15 - TRBJ2-2 TRBV19 TRBD1 CASSKGTGRTGELFF TGTGCCAGTAGTAAGGGGACAGGGCGAACCGGGGAGCTGTTTTTT
17 - TRBJ2-3 TRBV2 - CASTVADYLAGTDTQYF TGTGCCAGCACGGTAGCGGACTACTTAGCGGGCACAGATACGCAGTATTTT
14 - TRBJ1-2 TRBV7-9 TRBD1 CASRPTGGEYGYTF TGTGCCAGCAGGCCTACAGGGGGCGAATATGGCTACACCTTC
14 - TRBJ2-3 TRBV4-3 - CASSQAGGTDTQYF TGCGCCAGCAGCCAAGCGGGGGGCACAGATACGCAGTATTTT
14 - TRBJ1-1 TRBV28 TRBD1 CASSRDRGNTEAFF TGTGCCAGCAGCAGGGACAGAGGGAACACTGAAGCTTTCTTT
13 - TRBJ1-2 TRBV2 TRBD1 CASSEGTGGSYTF TGTGCCAGCAGTGAAGGGACAGGGGGCAGCTACACCTTC
14 - TRBJ1-5 TRBV6-6 - CASSYRGGDQPQHF TGTGCCAGCAGTTACCGGGGTGGGGATCAGCCCCAGCATTTT
16 - TRBJ2-1 TRBV13 - CASSLGGRGAYNEQFF TGTGCCAGCAGCTTAGGAGGCAGGGGGGCCTACAATGAGCAGTTCTTC
13 few TRBJ1-2 TRBV28 - CASKLGGLYGYTF TGTGCCAGCAAATTGGGGGGTCTCTATGGCTACACCTTC
15 - TRBJ2-1 TRBV7-8 - CASSLLRTAYNEQFF TGTGCCAGCAGCTTATTGCGGACTGCCTACAATGAGCAGTTCTTC
14 once TRBJ1-4 TRBV7-9 - CASSPRRDSEKLFF TGTGCCAGCAGCCCTCGGCGGGACTCAGAAAAACTGTTTTTT
13 once TRBJ2-7 TRBV11-3 TRBD1 CASKGQGSYEQYF TGTGCCAGCAAGGGACAGGGCTCCTACGAGCAGTACTTC
15 few TRBJ1-5 TRBV5-8 - CASSFPISYNQPQHF TGTGCCAGCAGCTTCCCAATATCCTACAATCAGCCCCAGCATTTT
16 - TRBJ2-2 TRBV4-2 - CASSQDLGAGTGELFF TGTGCCAGCAGCCAAGACCTGGGGGCCGGCACCGGGGAGCTGTTTTTT
15 - TRBJ1-1 TRBV9 TRBD1 CASSVVGTGGAEAFF TGTGCCAGCAGCGTAGTAGGGACAGGGGGGGCTGAAGCTTTCTTT
15 - TRBJ1-2 TRBV7-9 TRBD1 CASSGGDSPNYGYTF TGTGCCAGCAGCGGAGGGGACAGTCCCAACTATGGCTACACCTTC
17 - TRBJ1-3 TRBV4-3 TRBD1 CASSQGRLQGIGNTIYF TGCGCCAGCAGCCAGGGCCGGCTACAGGGGATCGGAAACACCATATATTTT